The 19 T cell receptor beta chains below were found in one sample sequenced in a study of beta chain features in type 1 diabetes. Findings and limits, study-wide: TCRB CDR3s were moderately but significantly shorter in Type 1 diabetes patients in all four CD4+ subsets.

Every bit of the isolated RNA underwent reverse transcription, so sequencing read expressed TCRB transcripts. Here immunoSEQ multiplex PCR was the method, and the copy in TCRdb shows in-frame clones only, minus some. The table records approximately 270,000 clones, more than 13% of them present only once. Their antigens are not known. Sequencing used naive CD4+ T cells from blood. These TCRs come from a man aged 25-45 years with type 1 diabetes.

This clone was seen a handful of times. This chain connects TRBV28 to TRBJ2-1, with D possibly being TRBD2 (6 bases). Trimming removed 7 bases from V and 5 bases from J, with 12 bases in between. Germline V gene data show CDR1 as MDHEN and CDR2 as SYDVKM. This CDR3 is 13 amino acids long. The CDR3 sequence: CASNGGSDNEQFF. Here the CDR3 DNA reads TGTGCCAGCAACGGAGGGTCCGACAATGAGCAGTTCTTC. The full variable domain, its missing parts supplied by reference TRBV28 and TRBJ2-1, is DVKVTQSSRYLVKRTGEKVFLECVQDMDHENMFWYRQDPGLGLRLIYFSYDVKMKEKGDIPEGYSVSREKKERFSLILESASTNQTSMYLCASNGGSDNEQFFGPGTRLTVL.

J is TRBJ1-2 and V is TRBV7-9; D remains ambiguous. The CDR3 covers 15 residues. The germline V gene encodes CDR1 SEHNR and CDR2 FQNEAQ (reference sequence). Trimming took off 1 base at V and 4 bases at J, with 13 bases between the two ends. The CDR3 nucleotides read TGTGCCAGCAGCTTAGGCTCCGCAGCTAGCTATGGCTACACCTTC. Translated, it gives CASSLGSAASYGYTF.

The V call is TRBV28, the J call TRBJ2-7, with 9 bases that match TRBD2. The CDR3 has 19 residues. The ends lost 7 bases at V and 1 base at J; junction bases unmatched: 20. CDR1 is MDHEN and CDR2 is SYDVKM in the germline V gene. The CDR3 region is CASNLGQAHYSGGSYEQYF. CDR3 bases: TGTGCCAGCAACCTAGGGCAGGCTCATTATAGCGGGGGATCCTACGAGCAGTACTTC.

The genes are TRBV7-2 and TRBJ2-4; the D is unclear. Trimming removed 5 bases from V and 7 bases from J, with 12 bases in between. Germline V gives CDR1 SGHTA, CDR2 FQGNSA. CDR3 length: 13 amino acids. In DNA form, the CDR3 reads TGTGCCAGCAGCCTGGTGGCCAGGAACATTCAGTACTTC. This codes for CASSLVARNIQYF.

The chain combines TRBV7-2 with TRBJ2-1, with TRBD2 as a possible D gene (5 bases). V lost 2 bases, J lost 0 bases, and 8 bases lay in between. Per the germline V gene, CDR1 is SGHTA and CDR2 is FQGNSA. The CDR3 spans 15 residues. In DNA, the CDR3 is TGTGCCAGCAGCTTAATGGGGAGCTCCTACAATGAGCAGTTCTTC. Its translation is CASSLMGSSYNEQFF. Supplemented by reference TRBV7-2 and TRBJ2-1, the full variable domain reads GAGVSQSPSNKVTEKGKDVELRCDPISGHTALYWYRQSLGQGLEFLIYFQGNSAPDKSGLPSDRFSAERTGGSVSTLTIQRTQQEDSAVYLCASSLMGSSYNEQFFGPGTRLTVL.

This clone turned up a few times. This sequence joins TRBV28 and TRBJ2-5, with D unclear. The end of the DNA fits TRBJ2-7 better, so the J call may be wrong. CDR3 length equals 11 residues. The germline gives CDR1 MDHEN, CDR2 SYDVKM. This chain's CDR3 is CASSRLYEQYF. The CDR3 DNA reads TGTGCCAGCAGCCGACTCTACGAGCAGTACTTC.

V and J are TRBV10-3 and TRBJ1-2; 7 nucleotides line up with TRBD1. The CDR3 is 14 amino acids. The J segment lost 3 bases and the V segment lost 7 bases, leaving 8 bases of the junction unmatched. Germline-derived CDR1 and CDR2 are ENHRY and SYGVKD. CDR3 bases: TGTGCCATCATGCCGGGGCAGGGGGACTATGGCTACACCTTC. Translated: CAIMPGQGDYGYTF.

This clone has a handful of counts. This rearrangement joins TRBV5-1 to TRBJ2-7, with a weak D call TRBD1 (6 bases). V was cut by 3 bases and J by 7 bases, with 14 bases left in between. Germline assignment: CDR1 SGHRS and CDR2 YFSETQ. The length of the CDR3 is 13 residues. CDR3 bases: TGCGCCAGCAGCTCAACAGGGACGCGGGAGCAGTACTTC. This sequence encodes CASSSTGTREQYF.

The chain couples TRBV30 to TRBJ1-1, with 7 bases matching TRBD1. Germline CDR1 GTSNPN, CDR2 SVGIG (reference sequence). With 0 bases clipped from V and 1 base from J, the junction kept 2 bases outside the gene matches. The length of the CDR3 is 14 residues. DNA of the CDR3: TGTGCCTGGAGTGTCCGGGACAGGAACACTGAAGCTTTCTTT. Translation: CAWSVRDRNTEAFF.

The table lists this clone with a few counts. The chain carries TRBV30 and TRBJ1-3, with D hard to call. V shed 2 bases and J shed 0 bases, with 8 bases lying between them. The CDR3 spans 14 residues. The germline gives CDR1 GTSNPN, CDR2 SVGIG (reference sequence). The CDR3 loop reads CAWSYISSGNTIYF. CDR3 bases: TGTGCCTGGAGTTACATCAGCTCTGGAAACACCATATATTTT. Full variable domain (outside the CDR3, taken from reference TRBV30 and TRBJ1-3): SQTIHQWPATLVQPVGSPLSLECTVEGTSNPNLYWYRQAAGRGLQLLFYSVGIGQISSEVPQNLSASRPQDRQFILSSKKLLLSDSGFYLCAWSYISSGNTIYFGEGSWLTVV.

CDR3 bases: TGTGCCAGCAGCCGTAGAGGCACCGGGGAGCTGTTTTTT. Translation: CASSRRGTGELFF. The genes are TRBV7-2 and TRBJ2-2; D gene unclear. V dropped 5 bases and J dropped 4 bases, with 8 bases sitting between them. The CDR3 is 13 amino acids. CDR1 and CDR2 (germline): SGHTA, FQGNSA.

This clone has only a few counts. V usage is TRBV18 and J usage is TRBJ1-1; 8 bases are a match to TRBD1. CDR1 and CDR2 from the germline V gene are KGHSH and LQKENI. The CDR3 runs 13 residues. Losses at the gene ends were 6 bases for V and 10 bases for J; bases not matched to a gene: 10. CDR3 nucleotide sequence: TGTGCCAGCTCCCCGGACAGGGCGAAAGGAGCTTTCTTT. Its protein product is CASSPDRAKGAFF.

This clone was seen only a few times. J is TRBJ2-3 and V is TRBV2, with TRBD2 matching 14 bases. Per the germline V gene, CDR1 is SNHLY and CDR2 is FYNNEI. The V segment lost 5 bases and the J segment 2 bases; nucleotides outside the gene matches: 3. This CDR3 spans 16 amino acids. CDR3 protein: CASSRTSGRNTDTQYF. CDR3 DNA: TGTGCCAGCAGTCGGACTAGCGGGAGGAACACAGATACGCAGTATTTT.

This clone was observed a handful of times. The chain carries TRBV5-4 and TRBJ2-7, with D perhaps TRBD2 (5 bases). Germline V gene lookup returns CDR1 SGHNT and CDR2 YYREEE (reference sequence). CDR3 length: 15 amino acids. V was cut by 4 bases and J by 7 bases, with 21 bases left in between. The CDR3 sequence is CASSPGAGVVGEQYF. CDR3 DNA sequence: TGTGCCAGCAGCCCCGGCGCCGGGGTAGTGGGGGAGCAGTACTTC.

The genes are TRBV5-1 and TRBJ2-7; 9 positions match TRBD1. The V gene's germline CDR1 is SGHRS and CDR2 YFSETQ. There are 13 residues in the CDR3. With 4 bases clipped from V and 3 bases from J, the junction kept 2 bases outside the gene matches. CDR3 sequence: CASSMTGGYEQYF. CDR3 nucleotides: TGCGCCAGCAGCATGACAGGGGGCTACGAGCAGTACTTC.

The chain recombines TRBV10-3 with TRBJ1-1; 7 bases are a match to TRBD1. Germline loops: CDR1 ENHRY, CDR2 SYGVKD. The CDR3 is 14 residues long. Germline trimming cut 0 bases from V and 6 bases from J; bases unmatched to any gene: 4. In nucleotides, the CDR3 is TGTGCCATCAGTGAGTCGACAGGGAGCCCTGAAGCTTTCTTT. Its translation: CAISESTGSPEAFF.

This clone appeared a few times. The rearrangement joins TRBV7-2 to TRBJ2-1; 9 nucleotides align to TRBD2. From germline, CDR1 is SGHTA and CDR2 FQGNSA. The CDR3 length is 15 residues. The ends lost 5 bases at V and 3 bases at J; junction bases unmatched: 5. CDR3 bases: TGTGCCAGCAGCATAACTAGCGGGTTCTACAATGAGCAGTTCTTC. The encoded protein is CASSITSGFYNEQFF.

This chain joins TRBV5-1 and TRBJ1-1; D is unclear. The CDR3 loop spans 15 amino acids. Germline V gene lookup returns CDR1 SGHRS and CDR2 YFSETQ. V was cut by 4 bases and J by 5 bases, with 18 bases left in between. This CDR3 is CASSVRSGSGTEAFF. The DNA for the CDR3 is TGCGCCAGCAGCGTGAGATCGGGTTCGGGGACTGAAGCTTTCTTT.

This clone was recorded a few times. V and J are TRBV7-2 and TRBJ1-3, with TRBD1 identical over 7 bases. The CDR3 totals 14 residues. V was clipped by 7 bases and J by 0 bases; unmatched bases: 3. Per the germline V gene, CDR1 is SGHTA and CDR2 is FQGNSA. CDR3 nucleotide sequence: TGTGCCAGCATCGGGACAGCCTCTGGAAACACCATATATTTT. It specifies CASIGTASGNTIYF.